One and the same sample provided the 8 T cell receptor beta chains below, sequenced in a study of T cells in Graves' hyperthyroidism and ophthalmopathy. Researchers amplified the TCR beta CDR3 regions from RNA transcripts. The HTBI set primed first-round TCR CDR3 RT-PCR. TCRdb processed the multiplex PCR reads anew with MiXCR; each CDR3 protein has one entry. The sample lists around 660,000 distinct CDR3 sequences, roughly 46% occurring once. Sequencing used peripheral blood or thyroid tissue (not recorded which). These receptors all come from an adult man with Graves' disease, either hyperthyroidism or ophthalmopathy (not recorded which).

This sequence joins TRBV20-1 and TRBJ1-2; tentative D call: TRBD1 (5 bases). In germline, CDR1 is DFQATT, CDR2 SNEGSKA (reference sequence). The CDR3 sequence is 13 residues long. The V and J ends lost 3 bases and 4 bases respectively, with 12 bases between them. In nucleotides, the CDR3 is TGCAGTGCTAGGACCGGGACCACCTATGGCTACACCTTC. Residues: CSARTGTTYGYTF.

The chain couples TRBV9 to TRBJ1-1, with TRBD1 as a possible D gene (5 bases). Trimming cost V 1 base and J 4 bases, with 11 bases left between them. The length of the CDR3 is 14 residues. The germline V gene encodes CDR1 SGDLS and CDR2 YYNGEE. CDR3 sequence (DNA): TGTGCCAGCAGCGTATCGGGGGGGTCCACTGAAGCTTTCTTT. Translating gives CASSVSGGSTEAFF.

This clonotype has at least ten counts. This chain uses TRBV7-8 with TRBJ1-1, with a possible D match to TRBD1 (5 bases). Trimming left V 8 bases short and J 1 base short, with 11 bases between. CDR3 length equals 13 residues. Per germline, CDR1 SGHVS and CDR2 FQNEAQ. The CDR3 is CASQEGRNTEAFF. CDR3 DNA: TGTGCCAGCCAGGAGGGGCGGAACACTGAAGCTTTCTTT. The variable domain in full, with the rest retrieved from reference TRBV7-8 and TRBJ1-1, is GAGVSQSPRYKVAKRGQDVALRCDPISGHVSLFWYQQALGQGPEFLTYFQNEAQLDKSGLPSDRFFAERPEGSVSTLKIQRTQQEDSAVYLCASQEGRNTEAFFGQGTRLTVV.

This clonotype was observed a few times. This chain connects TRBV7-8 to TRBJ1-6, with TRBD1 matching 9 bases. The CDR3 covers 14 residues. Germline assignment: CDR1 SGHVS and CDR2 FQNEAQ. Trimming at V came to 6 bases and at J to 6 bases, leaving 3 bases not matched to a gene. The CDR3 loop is CASRPTGGNSPLHF. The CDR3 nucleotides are TGTGCCAGCAGACCGACAGGGGGTAATTCACCCCTCCACTTT.

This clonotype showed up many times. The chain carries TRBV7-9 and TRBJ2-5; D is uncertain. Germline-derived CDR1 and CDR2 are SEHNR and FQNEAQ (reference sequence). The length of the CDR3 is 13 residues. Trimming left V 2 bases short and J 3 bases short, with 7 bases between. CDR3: CASSLRREETQYF. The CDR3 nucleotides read TGTGCCAGCAGCTTACGAAGGGAAGAGACCCAGTACTTC. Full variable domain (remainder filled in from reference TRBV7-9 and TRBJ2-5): DTGVSQNPRHKITKRGQNVTFRCDPISEHNRLYWYRQTLGQGPEFLTYFQNEAQLEKSRLLSDRFSAERPKGSFSTLEIQRTEQGDSAMYLCASSLRREETQYFGPGTRLLVL.

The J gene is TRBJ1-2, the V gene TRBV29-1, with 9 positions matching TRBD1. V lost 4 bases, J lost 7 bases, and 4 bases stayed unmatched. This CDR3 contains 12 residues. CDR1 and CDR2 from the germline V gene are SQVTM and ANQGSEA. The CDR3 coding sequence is TGCAGCGTTGTGGACAGGGGCTTTGGCTACACCTTC. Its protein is CSVVDRGFGYTF.

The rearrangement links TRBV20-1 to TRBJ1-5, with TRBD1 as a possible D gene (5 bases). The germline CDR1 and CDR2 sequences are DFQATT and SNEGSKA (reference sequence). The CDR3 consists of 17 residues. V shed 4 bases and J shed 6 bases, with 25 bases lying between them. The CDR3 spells CSATDSGGGGPGQPQHF. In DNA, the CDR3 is TGCAGTGCTACTGACAGCGGGGGGGGGGGACCCGGTCAGCCCCAGCATTTT.

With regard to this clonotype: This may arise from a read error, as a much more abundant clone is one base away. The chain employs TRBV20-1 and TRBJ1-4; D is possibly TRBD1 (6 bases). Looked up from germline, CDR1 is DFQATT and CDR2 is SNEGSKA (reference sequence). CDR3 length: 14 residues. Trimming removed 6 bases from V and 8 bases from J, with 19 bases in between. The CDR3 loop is CSAALPGDREKLFF. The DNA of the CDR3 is TGCAGTGCAGCATTACCAGGGGATAGGGAAAAACTGTTTTTT.